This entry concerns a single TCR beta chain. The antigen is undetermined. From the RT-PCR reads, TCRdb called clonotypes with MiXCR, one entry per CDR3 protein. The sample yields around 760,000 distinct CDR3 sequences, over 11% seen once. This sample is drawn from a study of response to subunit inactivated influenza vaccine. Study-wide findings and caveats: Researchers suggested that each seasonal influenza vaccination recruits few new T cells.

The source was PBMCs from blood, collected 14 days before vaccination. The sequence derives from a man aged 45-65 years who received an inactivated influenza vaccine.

DNA of the CDR3: TGCAGTGCCGCGGATGCCAAAAACATTCAGTACTTC. Translated: CSAADAKNIQYF. The V and J genes are TRBV20-1 and TRBJ2-4; D is uncertain. CDR1 and CDR2 (germline): DFQATT, SNEGSKA (reference sequence). With 6 bases removed from V and 1 base from J, the gap between germline ends came to 7 bases. The CDR3 loop spans 12 amino acids.